This T cell receptor beta chain was found in a study of PD-1 blockade in mismatch repair-deficient tumors. Sequenced by immunoSEQ multiplex PCR; TCRdb stores in-frame clones only, minus some. The profile shows roughly 53,000 clones, over 65% of them singletons. The germline CDR1 and CDR2 sequences are MNHNY and SVGAGI (reference sequence). Deletions cut 6 bases from V and 10 bases from J, with 15 bases between. The CDR3 extends over 12 amino acids. Every patient had mismatch repair deficiency by PCR or immunohistochemistry. A few pembrolizumab responders had their TCRs sequenced. This material consisted of peripheral blood, taken 4 weeks after starting pembrolizumab. This receptor was obtained from an adult with mismatch repair-deficient cancer. The rearrangement joins TRBV6-6 to TRBJ1-2, with D perhaps matching TRBD1 (5 bases). The CDR3 loop is CASSLTVTNYTF. The CDR3 coding sequence is TGTGCCAGCAGCCTGACAGTGACCAACTACACCTTC.